This T cell receptor beta chain was recovered during a study of T cell responses to AZD1222 COVID-19 vaccine. The method was immunoSEQ multiplex PCR; TCRdb's version includes in-frame clones alone and lacks a portion of them. The table shows around 120,000 clones, with around 93% occurring only once. V was clipped by 3 bases and J by 0 bases; unmatched bases: 5. CDR1 and CDR2 (germline): SGHTA, FQGTGA. The CDR3 extends over 17 amino acids. Sequenced material: peripheral blood, taken on day 0 of AZD1222 vaccination. This sequence was found in an adult in good health. The rearrangement uses TRBV7-3 and TRBJ2-3, with 11 bases that match TRBD2. In DNA, the CDR3 is TGTGCCAGCAGCTTCTTGACTAGCGGGGTCAGCACAGATACGCAGTATTTT. Residues: CASSFLTSGVSTDTQYF.